These T cell receptor beta chains were read from a single sample in a study of tissue T cells after allogeneic stem cell transplantation. Assay: immunoSEQ multiplex PCR; the TCRdb copy retains only in-frame clones and omits some. The sample records 25,000 to 30,000 clones, over 75% being singletons. The specimen was blood, collected before transplantation. Source of these receptors: a woman aged 18 to 55 who later had graft-versus-host disease after an allogeneic stem cell transplant. Each CDR3 is given with its conserved first and last residue. The order of the fields is clone size, D gene, V gene, J gene, CDR3 protein, CDR3 DNA. The D gene is left open where the match is weak. A row's size may be missing; if present it is once, few, many or a size class.

.,TRBD1,TRBV5-1,TRBJ2-1,CASSSRQGFNEQFF,TGCGCCAGCAGCTCCCGACAGGGTTTCAATGAGCAGTTCTTC
once,TRBD2,TRBV6-4,TRBJ2-3,CASSAASGSTDTQYF,TGTGCCAGCAGTGCCGCTAGCGGGAGCACAGATACGCAGTATTTT
.,.,TRBV12-3/TRBV12-4,TRBJ1-1,CASTGPMNTEAFF,TGTGCCTCGACGGGCCCCATGAACACTGAAGCTTTCTTT
.,.,TRBV6-5,TRBJ1-1,CASIIRAFSGTEAFF,TGTGCCAGCATTATAAGGGCCTTTAGTGGCACTGAAGCTTTCTTT
.,.,TRBV19,TRBJ1-3,CASSMAPLSGNTIYF,TGTGCCAGTAGTATGGCACCTCTCTCTGGAAACACCATATATTTT
once,.,TRBV19,TRBJ1-2,CASSAGYYGYTF,TGTGCCAGTAGTGCAGGGTATTATGGCTACACCTTC
.,.,TRBV19,TRBJ1-5,CASSINGQEAQQPQHF,TGTGCCAGTAGTATAAACGGGCAGGAGGCCCAACAGCCCCAGCATTTT
.,TRBD2,TRBV5-6,TRBJ2-3,CASSLPSGYTQYF,TGTGCCAGCAGCTTGCCTAGCGGGTATACGCAGTATTTT
.,.,TRBV4-3,TRBJ1-3,CASSQEPDRSGNTIYF,TGCGCCAGCAGCCAAGAACCAGACCGCTCTGGAAACACCATATATTTT
.,.,TRBV18,TRBJ2-2,CASSRYPYGVTGELFF,TGTGCCAGCTCGCGTTACCCATACGGGGTCACCGGGGAGCTGTTTTTT
.,TRBD2,TRBV27,TRBJ2-1,CASSPRSPGLAGVNSYNEQFF,TGTGCCAGCAGTCCCCGGAGCCCGGGACTAGCGGGAGTTAACTCCTACAATGAGCAGTTCTTC
.,.,TRBV2,TRBJ2-1,CASLRERSYNEQFF,TGTGCCAGCTTACGGGAGAGGTCCTACAATGAGCAGTTCTTC
.,.,TRBV19,TRBJ1-6,CASSWEGPYNSPLHF,TGTGCCAGTAGTTGGGAAGGGCCCTATAATTCACCCCTCCACTTT
.,.,TRBV19,TRBJ1-2,CASSSYLGDLYGYTF,TGTGCCAGTAGCAGTTATCTGGGGGATCTCTATGGCTACACCTTC